This T cell receptor beta chain comes out of a study of T cell responses to AZD1222 COVID-19 vaccine. Some clones are missing from TCRdb's copy, which holds only in-frame ones; the method was immunoSEQ multiplex PCR. The table lists more than 110,000 clones, 75% to 90% of them singletons. The CDR3 consists of 15 residues. CDR1 and CDR2 from the germline V gene are SGHNT and YYREEE (reference sequence). V lost 4 bases and J lost 6, with 20 bases in between. This clone was seen more than once but under ten times. The V call is TRBV5-4, the J call TRBJ2-7; D uncertain. Here the sequenced sample was peripheral blood, taken on day 0 of AZD1222 vaccination. This receptor was taken from an adult in good health. CDR3 loop: CASSTIIGKNVEQYF. CDR3 bases: TGTGCCAGCAGCACGATCATTGGGAAGAACGTCGAGCAGTACTTC.